This entry lists 26 T cell receptor gamma chains sequenced from one sample in a study of γδ T cells in repeated Plasmodium falciparum infection. TCRdb re-called the multiplex PCR reads through CATT. The sample contains about 30,000 gamma-chain clones, approximately 1.5% of which appear only once. Flow sorting of PBMC yielded separate Vgamma9/Vdelta2+ and Vdelta2-negative gammadelta T cell populations for bulk repertoire analysis. Sequenced material: gamma-delta T cells from blood. Receptor source: a pool of human donors (malaria-infected and uninfected, not separated).

This clone qualifies as medium-sized. V is TRGV3 and J is TRGJ1 or TRGJ2. The CDR3 is 13 amino acids. Trimming cost V 0 bases and J 5 bases; bases outside gene matches: 4. Germline loops: CDR1 VTNTFY, CDR2 YDVSTARD (reference sequence). The CDR3 reads CATWDRRNYKKLF. The CDR3 DNA follows: TGTGCCACCTGGGACAGGCGGAATTATAAGAAACTCTTT.

About this clone itself: A single base is all that separates this from a far larger clone, so a read error is likely. Other DNA sequences in this specimen translate into the identical CDR3. The chain carries TRGV9 and TRGJP. TCRdb supplies no J gene; here it was assigned by aligning the nucleotide sequence to germline. The length of the CDR3 is 14 residues. Germline V gene sequence: CDR1 GITISATS, CDR2 ISYDGTV (reference sequence). The DNA for the CDR3 is TGTGCCCTGTGGGAGAAGCTGGGCAAAAAAATCAAGGTATTT. Protein: CALWEKLGKKIKVF.

To note about this clone: The protein TCRdb lists belongs to a much larger clone and differs from this DNA's translation at residue 7, which points to a read error; the protein shown is made from the DNA. The chain combines TRGV4 with TRGJ1 or TRGJ2. The J gene is not listed in TCRdb, so it was assigned here from a DNA match to germline. CDR1 and CDR2 from the germline V gene are EGSTGY and YDSYTSSV. The junction had 9 bases not matched to a gene; V was cut back by 3 bases and J by 7 bases. The CDR3 length is 13 residues. The CDR3 DNA reads TGTGCCACCTGGGATCAGCGGCGGTATAAGAAACTCTTT. Its translation: CATWDQRRYKKLF.

Sample share makes this clone medium-sized. The gene calls are TRGV8 and TRGJ1 or TRGJ2. The J segment lost 8 bases and the V segment lost 1 base, leaving 2 bases of the junction unmatched. Germline CDR1 and CDR2: VENAVY and YDSYNSRV. This CDR3 is built from 11 residues. CDR3 in DNA: TGTGCCACCTGGGATAGTGATAAGAAACTCTTT. Its protein product is CATWDSDKKLF.

This clone was recorded many times. The TCRdb record carries a much larger clone's protein, which differs from this DNA's translation at residue 4; a read error is the likely cause, and the protein listed here is the DNA translation. The J gene is TRGJ1 or TRGJ2, the V gene TRGV9. CDR1 GITISATS and CDR2 ISYDGTV come from the germline V gene (reference sequence). The CDR3 extends over 13 amino acids. The CDR3 DNA sequence: TGTGCCTTGCGGGAGGTGTACCCGATTAAGAAACTCTTT. Its translation is CALREVYPIKKLF.

This clone was seen only a few times. The mismatch at residue 5 between this DNA's translation and the TCRdb protein of a much larger clone likely reflects a read error; the protein shown is translated from the DNA. The chain joins TRGV2 to TRGJ1 or TRGJ2. Here the J gene came from matching the DNA to germline, since TCRdb omits it. Germline CDR1 reads EGSNGY; CDR2 reads YDSYNSKV. The CDR3 length is 14 residues. For the CDR3, the DNA is TGTGCCACCTGGGTCGGGCAGATTTATTATAAGAAACTCTTT. Protein sequence: CATWVGQIYYKKLF.

On this clone itself: TCRdb records a much larger clone's protein for this DNA, with a difference at residue 3 that likely arises from a read error; the protein given is the translation of the DNA. This CDR3 is CASWEEPYYKKLF. As DNA, the CDR3 is TGTGCCTCGTGGGAGGAACCGTATTATAAGAAACTCTTT. V is TRGV9 and J is TRGJ1 or TRGJ2. The J gene, left out of TCRdb, was set here by checking the DNA against germline. This CDR3 has 13 amino acids. CDR1 is GITISATS, CDR2 ISYDGTV, per germline (reference sequence).

This clone has just a few counts. The protein given by TCRdb reflects a much larger clone and differs at residue 11 from this DNA's translation, likely from a read error; the protein shown is the DNA's translation. V is TRGV9 and J is TRGJ1 or TRGJ2. No J segment appears in TCRdb, so it was assigned here by matching the sequence to germline. The germline gives CDR1 GITISATS, CDR2 ISYDGTV (reference sequence). The CDR3 is 14 amino acids. The CDR3: CALWEGENYYMKLF. Here the CDR3 DNA reads TGTGCCTTGTGGGAGGGGGAGAATTATTATATGAAACTCTTT.

Many counts were recorded for this clone. It is likely a read error: a sequence one base away is far more abundant. Within the sample, other DNA sequences also encode this same CDR3. The J gene is TRGJ1 or TRGJ2, the V gene TRGV9. No J gene was available from TCRdb, and it was assigned here by a germline match of the DNA. CDR1 and CDR2 (germline): GITISATS, ISYDGTV (reference sequence). There are 13 residues in the CDR3. Trimming removed 3 bases from V and 8 bases from J; junction bases left unmatched: 10. The CDR3 spells CALWEPPTNKKLF. The DNA of the CDR3 is TGTGCCTTGTGGGAGCCCCCTACGAATAAGAAACTCTTT.

This clone was counted many times. Just one base apart from a much larger clone, this may be a read error. This chain links TRGV2 with TRGJ1 or TRGJ2. The germline V gene has CDR1 EGSNGY and CDR2 YDSYNSKV. This CDR3 region has 11 residues. The V and J ends lost 2 bases and 6 bases, in that order; junction bases with no gene match: 1. The CDR3 reads CATWDVYKKLF. The CDR3 coding sequence is TGTGCCACCTGGGACGTTTATAAGAAACTCTTT.

At least ten counts were recorded for this clone. TCRdb lists the protein of a much larger clone for this DNA, which differs at residue 12, so this is likely a read error; the protein given here is translated from the DNA itself. This chain uses TRGV9 with TRGJP. Assignment of the J gene here rests on matching the DNA to germline, because TCRdb gives none. The CDR3 consists of 18 residues. The germline gives CDR1 GITISATS, CDR2 ISYDGTV (reference sequence). Here the CDR3 reads CALWEDNKGELSKKIKVF. The CDR3, as DNA: TGTGCCTTGTGGGAGGACAATAAGGGGGAGTTGAGCAAAAAAATCAAGGTATTT.

This clone was seen a few times. This DNA's translation differs at residue 9 from TCRdb's protein, which comes from a much larger clone; a read error is likely, and the protein shown is translated from the DNA. The chain uses TRGV9 and TRGJ1 or TRGJ2. Germline V gene lookup returns CDR1 GITISATS and CDR2 ISYDGTV (reference sequence). CDR3 length: 13 residues. The CDR3 here is CALWERLYHKKLF. In nucleotides, the CDR3 is TGTGCCTTGTGGGAGCGCCTTTATCATAAGAAACTCTTT.

A word on this clone: The likely explanation is a read error, given a far larger clone one base away. Other DNA sequences from this sample encode an identical CDR3 as well. V is TRGV4 and J is TRGJ1 or TRGJ2. TCRdb records no J gene; here it was assigned by comparing the DNA to germline. Germline assignment: CDR1 EGSTGY and CDR2 YDSYTSSV. The CDR3 is 13 amino acids. V shed 4 bases and J 10 bases; nucleotides not matched to a gene: 13. CDR3 bases: TGTGCCACCTGGGACGGTGCTTTAGGGAAGAAACTCTTT. Translation: CATWDGALGKKLF.

This clone has ten or more counts. The TCRdb protein comes from a much larger clone and disagrees with this DNA's translation at residue 11, likely due to a read error; the protein given here is derived from the DNA. This chain uses TRGV9 with TRGJ1 or TRGJ2. The J gene, left out of TCRdb, was set here by checking the DNA against germline. The CDR3 spans 14 residues. Germline lookup yields CDR1 GITISATS and CDR2 ISYDGTV (reference sequence). CDR3 in amino acids: CALWEVLLGYRKLF. Written as DNA, the CDR3 is TGTGCCTTGTGGGAGGTGCTCCTTGGTTATAGGAAACTCTTT.

In its sample, this clone was seen a few times. TCRdb lists the protein of a much larger clone for this DNA, which differs at residue 12, so this is likely a read error; the protein given here is translated from the DNA itself. This chain connects TRGV9 to TRGJP. TCRdb records no J gene; here it was assigned by comparing the DNA to germline. The V gene's germline CDR1 is GITISATS and CDR2 ISYDGTV (reference sequence). The CDR3 runs 18 residues. In DNA form, the CDR3 reads TGTGCCTTGTGGGAGGCCCAAACACCCCGGTTGAGCAAAAAAATCAAGGTATTT. It codes for CALWEAQTPRLSKKIKVF.

This clone has a count of ten or more. The V gene is TRGV4, the J gene TRGJ1 or TRGJ2. Assignment of the J gene here rests on matching the DNA to germline, because TCRdb gives none. The CDR3 runs 13 residues. V lost 5 bases to trimming and J lost 4 bases; unmatched junction nucleotides: 8. Germline V gene data show CDR1 as EGSTGY and CDR2 as YDSYTSSV. This CDR3 is CATWAPDYYKKLF. CDR3 bases: TGTGCCACCTGGGCCCCTGACTATTATAAGAAACTCTTT.

This clone has a handful of counts. This DNA's translation differs at residue 8 from TCRdb's protein, which comes from a much larger clone; a read error is likely, and the protein shown is translated from the DNA. The chain links TRGV9 to TRGJ1 or TRGJ2. Germline matching of the DNA provided the J gene here, since TCRdb leaves it blank. V shed 6 bases and J 9 bases; nucleotides not matched to a gene: 11. The germline V gene encodes CDR1 GITISATS and CDR2 ISYDGTV (reference sequence). The CDR3 consists of 12 residues. For the CDR3, the DNA is TGTGCCTTGTGGATAAGGGGTTCTAAGAAACTCTTT. Protein sequence: CALWIRGSKKLF.

Notes on this clone: Given a far larger clone just one base away, this is likely a sequencing read error. This sample also contains other DNA sequences that code for the same CDR3. The chain combines TRGV9 with TRGJP2. The J gene comes from matching the DNA to germline here; TCRdb lacks it. Trimming took 4 bases from V and 7 from J; bases not matched to a gene: 3. CDR3 length equals 12 residues. Germline CDR1 reads GITISATS; CDR2 reads ISYDGTV (reference sequence). The CDR3 nucleotides are TGTGCCTTGTGGGAAACTGATTGGATCAAGACGTTT. Its translation is CALWETDWIKTF.

This clone ranks as medium-sized (0.01 to 0.1%). Other nucleotide sequences in the sample specify the same CDR3. The CDR3 here is CALWEVPGGQELGKKIKVF. In DNA, the CDR3 is TGTGCCTTGTGGGAGGTGCCTGGGGGCCAAGAGTTGGGCAAAAAAATCAAGGTATTT. The gene calls are TRGV9 and TRGJP. CDR3 length: 19 residues. Germline CDR1 and CDR2: GITISATS and ISYDGTV (reference sequence). Unmatched junction bases numbered 9, after V lost 0 bases and J lost 4 bases.

The table lists this clone with many counts. This chain uses TRGV8 with TRGJP1. From germline, CDR1 is VENAVY and CDR2 YDSYNSRV. Trimming removed 6 bases from V and 7 bases from J; junction bases left unmatched: 2. CDR3 length equals 11 residues. The CDR3 is CATWIGWFKIF. In DNA form, the CDR3 reads TGTGCCACCTGGATTGGTTGGTTCAAGATATTT.

This clone appeared many times. Other DNA sequences in this sample translate to the same CDR3. V usage is TRGV4 and J usage is TRGJ1 or TRGJ2. The V and J ends lost 2 bases and 3 bases, in that order; junction bases with no gene match: 10. CDR1 and CDR2 from the germline V gene are EGSTGY and YDSYTSSV. The CDR3 loop spans 15 amino acids. Written as DNA, the CDR3 is TGTGCCACCTGGGATGAAAGTTTGGGTTATTATAAGAAACTCTTT. Its protein product is CATWDESLGYYKKLF.

This clone was recorded a few times. With a far larger clone one base away, a read error is the likely cause. Other DNA sequences in the sample encode the same CDR3. V gene TRGV4 combines with J gene TRGJP2. The CDR3 runs 14 residues. CDR1 EGSTGY and CDR2 YDSYTSSV come from the germline V gene. For the CDR3, the DNA is TGTGCCACCTGGGATTACAGTAGTGATTGGATCAAGACTTTT. Translated, it gives CATWDYSSDWIKTF.

There are a few counts of this clone. The translation of this DNA and the TCRdb protein of a much larger clone differ at residue 17, probably owing to a read error; the protein shown here is translated from the DNA. This sequence joins TRGV9 and TRGJP. In the absence of a J gene in TCRdb, the DNA was matched to germline to assign it here. Per germline, CDR1 GITISATS and CDR2 ISYDGTV (reference sequence). There are 20 residues in the CDR3. CDR3 nucleotide sequence: TGTGCCTTGTGGGAGGTGTCCCTGGGCGGAGTCAGGTTGGGCAAAAAAACCAAGGTATTT. Translated: CALWEVSLGGVRLGKKTKVF.

This clone was observed at least ten times. A read error likely explains why the TCRdb protein, taken from a much larger clone, differs from this DNA's translation at residue 11; the protein shown is translated from the DNA. The V call is TRGV2, the J call TRGJP2. The J gene, absent from TCRdb, was called here by matching the DNA to germline. The CDR3 covers 15 residues. Germline-derived CDR1 and CDR2 are EGSNGY and YDSYNSKV. DNA of the CDR3: TGTGCCACCTGGGACGGGCCGGGTAGTGATCGGATCAAGACGTTT. Residues: CATWDGPGSDRIKTF.

This clone has a count of ten or more. The chain has TRGV4 and TRGJ1 or TRGJ2. The CDR3 runs to 15 residues. The trim removed 3 bases at V and 0 bases at J, leaving 8 bases unmatched. Germline V gene sequence: CDR1 EGSTGY, CDR2 YDSYTSSV. The CDR3 is CATWDSRRNYYKKLF. CDR3 DNA sequence: TGTGCCACCTGGGATTCAAGGAGGAATTATTATAAGAAACTCTTT.

On this clone: A far larger clone is a single base away, which makes a read error likely. Distinct nucleotide sequences in the sample also encode this CDR3. The chain uses TRGV3 and TRGJ1 or TRGJ2. TCRdb records no J gene; here it was assigned by comparing the DNA to germline. V lost 3 bases, J lost 7 bases, and 9 bases stayed unmatched. Per germline, CDR1 VTNTFY and CDR2 YDVSTARD (reference sequence). The CDR3 runs 13 residues. In nucleotides, the CDR3 is TGTGCCACCTGGGACTCGTGGTACTATAAGAAACTCTTT. Translating gives CATWDSWYYKKLF.